These 15 T cell receptor beta chains were sequenced from one sample in a study of CD8+ T cells in alopecia areata (dated by TCRdb to 2017 to 2018). The protocol used for the library was the immunoSEQ multiplex PCR assay. RNA was extracted from all samples and reverse transcribed into cDNA as template for TCR sequencing. Sourced from immuneACCESS, this table was stored by TCRdb with only in-frame sequences that have V and J called. A share of the clones is absent; for the studies checked, an unresolved V gene accounts for under half, and the remainder has no known explanation. The sample data list over 200,000 clones, and about 64% of these were observed just once. Roughly 4.2% of the sample belongs to the ten largest clones. The time point label of this sample denotes: about four weeks on oral tofacitinib. Interpreted using the paper, the treatment or condition label stands for: oral pan-JAK inhibitor, 5-10 mg twice daily.

The material was CD4+ T cells sorted from blood, obtained at week 4, from a patient treated with tofacitinib. These receptors originate from a human donor with alopecia areata.

The gene calls are TRBV11-2 and TRBJ2-5; D remains unclear. The germline CDR1 and CDR2 sequences are SGHAT and FQNNGV. Trimming pared 1 base from V and 5 bases from J, leaving 14 bases between. The CDR3 runs to 15 residues. The CDR3 DNA reads as TGTGCCAGCAGCTTAGCACGTTCAGTGCGGGAGACCCAGTACTTC. Translating it yields CASSLARSVRETQYF.

The V call is TRBV2, the J call TRBJ1-6; D is possibly TRBD1 (5 bases). The germline gives CDR1 SNHLY, CDR2 FYNNEI. The V gene lost 7 bases and the J gene lost 6 bases, with 13 bases spanning the gap. The CDR3 sequence is 14 residues long. CDR3 nucleotide sequence: TGTGCCAGCACCCCGCGCCAGGGTAATTCACCCCTCCACTTT. Encoded protein: CASTPRQGNSPLHF. Using reference TRBV2 and TRBJ1-6 for the parts outside the CDR3, the full variable domain is EPEVTQTPSHQVTQMGQEVILRCVPISNHLYFYWYRQILGQKVEFLVSFYNNEISEKSEIFDDQFSVERPDGSNFTLKIRSTKLEDSAMYFCASTPRQGNSPLHFGNGTRLTVT.

In its sample, this clone was seen once. V is TRBV7-9 and J is TRBJ2-3, with D possibly TRBD2 on 5 matching bases. Trimming stripped 5 bases from V and 5 bases from J, with 8 bases between. CDR3 length: 12 amino acids. The V gene's germline CDR1 is SEHNR and CDR2 FQNEAQ (reference sequence). As DNA, the CDR3 is TGTGCCAGCAGCCCGGGGTTAGATACGCAGTATTTT. Protein product: CASSPGLDTQYF. Complete variable domain (other parts from reference TRBV7-9 and TRBJ2-3): DTGVSQNPRHKITKRGQNVTFRCDPISEHNRLYWYRQTLGQGPEFLTYFQNEAQLEKSRLLSDRFSAERPKGSFSTLEIQRTEQGDSAMYLCASSPGLDTQYFGPGTRLTVL.

This clone was detected once. Other nucleotide sequences in the sample specify the same CDR3. The chain uses TRBV29-1 and TRBJ2-7; D possibly corresponds to TRBD2 (5 bases). The CDR3 has 11 amino acids. Germline values: CDR1 SQVTM, CDR2 ANQGSEA. V was trimmed by 5 bases and J by 1 base, leaving 6 bases between them. The CDR3 nucleotides read TGCAGCGTTCGGGGTTCCTACGAGCAGTACTTC. As protein: CSVRGSYEQYF.

This clone has more than one count but fewer than ten. This chain joins TRBV6-5 and TRBJ2-3; D call uncertain. Deletions cut 0 bases from V and 0 bases from J, with 10 bases between. Germline CDR1 is MNHEY and CDR2 is SVGAGI. CDR3 size: 16 residues. In nucleotides, the CDR3 is TGTGCCAGCAGTTACTCCAACCCGGACAGCACAGATACGCAGTATTTT. As protein: CASSYSNPDSTDTQYF.

The chain's CDR3 is CAMTLSSYNEQFF. The CDR3 DNA is TGTGCCATGACCCTTAGCTCCTACAATGAGCAGTTCTTC. V gene TRBV30 combines with J gene TRBJ2-1; D unclear. CDR1 GTSNPN and CDR2 SVGIG come from the germline V gene (reference sequence). CDR3 length: 13 amino acids. V lost 8 bases and J 0 bases, leaving 11 bases between the germline ends.

The CDR3 sequence: CSVEEQSGEKLFF. CDR3 nucleotides: TGCAGCGTTGAGGAACAGTCTGGGGAAAAACTGTTTTTT. V usage is TRBV29-1 and J usage is TRBJ1-4; D not resolved. Trimming took 3 bases from V and 8 from J, leaving 13 bases between them. Germline-derived CDR1 and CDR2 are SQVTM and ANQGSEA. The CDR3 spans 13 residues.

The rearrangement links TRBV4-1 to TRBJ1-5; the D gene is possibly TRBD1 (6 bases). Germline V CDR1 and CDR2: MGHRA, YSYEKL. Trimming shortened V by 0 bases and J by 10 bases, and 16 bases separated the two germline ends. CDR3 length: 15 residues. The CDR3 reads CASSQEETGGTPQHF. CDR3 bases: TGCGCCAGCAGCCAAGAGGAGACAGGTGGGACCCCCCAGCATTTT.

This clone was counted only a few times. V usage is TRBV23-1 and J usage is TRBJ2-3; D call uncertain. TRBV23-1 is identified as an open reading frame with a role that is uncertain. The CDR3 runs to 9 residues. V lost 2 bases and J lost 14, with 5 bases in between. CDR3 DNA sequence: TGCGCCAGCAGTCAACCTCCGTATTTT. Its protein product is CASSQPPYF.

The J gene is TRBJ1-5, the V gene TRBV30; no firm D call. The germline V gene encodes CDR1 GTSNPN and CDR2 SVGIG (reference sequence). This CDR3 has 14 amino acids. Trimming stripped 2 bases from V and 4 bases from J, with 12 bases between. The CDR3 loop is CAWSRFPANQPQHF. The CDR3 DNA sequence: TGTGCCTGGAGTCGATTCCCCGCAAATCAGCCCCAGCATTTT.

The gene calls are TRBV5-1 and TRBJ2-4; D is ambiguous. The length of the CDR3 is 14 residues. The V gene's germline CDR1 is SGHRS and CDR2 YFSETQ. Trimming removed 2 bases from V and 2 bases from J, with 8 bases in between. The CDR3 here is CASSFQDPKNIQYF. CDR3 DNA: TGCGCCAGCAGCTTCCAGGATCCCAAAAACATTCAGTACTTC.

CDR3 sequence reads: CASSWTQGETQYF. In DNA, the CDR3 is TGTGCCAGCAGCTGGACTCAGGGGGAGACCCAGTACTTC. This chain connects TRBV5-4 to TRBJ2-5, with a weak D call TRBD1 (6 bases). Germline CDR1 and CDR2: SGHNT and YYREEE (reference sequence). The CDR3 covers 13 residues. Trimming took 3 bases from V and 5 from J, leaving 11 bases between them.

V usage is TRBV5-1 and J usage is TRBJ1-2; no firm D call. The CDR3 has 13 amino acids. The germline CDR1 and CDR2 sequences are SGHRS and YFSETQ. Trimming took 0 bases from V and 3 from J, leaving 6 bases between them. The CDR3: CASSLDVDYGYTF. In DNA form, the CDR3 reads TGCGCCAGCAGCTTGGACGTCGACTATGGCTACACCTTC.

The rearrangement links TRBV6-1 to TRBJ2-3, with TRBD1 as a possible D gene (5 bases). Germline V gene sequence: CDR1 MNHNS, CDR2 SASEGT. V was trimmed by 4 bases and J by 1 base, leaving 6 bases between them. The CDR3 is 13 amino acids. Written as DNA, the CDR3 is TGTGCCAGCAGTGTACAGGGCACAGATACGCAGTATTTT. Residues: CASSVQGTDTQYF.

CDR3 residues: CASSLVSGETQYF. In DNA, the CDR3 is TGTGCCAGCAGCTTAGTTTCAGGAGAGACCCAGTACTTC. This chain links TRBV7-2 with TRBJ2-5; D remains ambiguous. V gave up 1 base and J gave up 4 bases, with 7 bases separating them. The CDR3 loop spans 13 amino acids. From germline, CDR1 is SGHTA and CDR2 FQGNSA.